The following is a T cell receptor beta chain sequence with its context. The CDR3 totals 13 residues. V gave up 3 bases and J gave up 4 bases, with 10 bases separating them. The germline V gene encodes CDR1 SGHKS and CDR2 YYEKEE (reference sequence). This sample was taken from a study of shared clonotypes between healthy human individuals. Libraries were prepared by immunoSEQ multiplex PCR; TCRdb keeps only in-frame clonotypes and omits some of them. The sample lists about 2.3 million clones, roughly 93% occurring once. The material sequenced was naive CD4+ T cells from PBMCs. The sample's subset: CD45RA+ positively selected. V usage is TRBV5-5 and J usage is TRBJ2-5; TRBD2 is a possible D gene (5 bases). The TCR comes from a man younger than 35 in good health. Some clones in this sample may be carry-over from other donors' samples. The CDR3 protein is CASSSRARETQYF. The CDR3 bases are TGTGCCAGCAGCTCGAGGGCGCGAGAGACCCAGTACTTC. The whole variable domain, remainder taken from reference TRBV5-5 and TRBJ2-5, is DAGVTQSPTHLIKTRGQQVTLRCSPISGHKSVSWYQQVLGQGPQFIFQYYEKEERGRGNFPDRFSARQFPNYSSELNVNALLLGDSALYLCASSSRARETQYFGPGTRLLVL.